Described below is a single TCR beta chain sequence and its context. The study assigned cohorts using participant-reported clinical history. The data stem from a study of blood T cell repertoires in COVID-19. Study information: Nucleic acid was either cDNA or gDNA, and it came from T cells, B-cell-depleted T cells, or PBMCs.

Using immunoSEQ multiplex PCR, the repertoire was profiled, and TCRdb retains in-frame clones only, with some absent. The table includes more than 150,000 clones, almost 80% detected once. Trimming shortened V by 5 bases and J by 2 bases, and 12 bases separated the two germline ends. The CDR3 spans 14 residues. Germline-derived CDR1 and CDR2 are SNHLY and FYNNEI. The sequence derives from a woman aged 45 to 65 who had recovered from COVID-19. The chain is built from TRBV2 and TRBJ2-5; a possible D gene is TRBD2 (6 bases). The sequencing sample was made of PBMCs or T cells enriched from blood (not recorded which). The chain's CDR3 is CASSPKRAQETQYF. The CDR3 DNA reads TGTGCCAGCAGTCCCAAGCGGGCTCAAGAGACCCAGTACTTC.